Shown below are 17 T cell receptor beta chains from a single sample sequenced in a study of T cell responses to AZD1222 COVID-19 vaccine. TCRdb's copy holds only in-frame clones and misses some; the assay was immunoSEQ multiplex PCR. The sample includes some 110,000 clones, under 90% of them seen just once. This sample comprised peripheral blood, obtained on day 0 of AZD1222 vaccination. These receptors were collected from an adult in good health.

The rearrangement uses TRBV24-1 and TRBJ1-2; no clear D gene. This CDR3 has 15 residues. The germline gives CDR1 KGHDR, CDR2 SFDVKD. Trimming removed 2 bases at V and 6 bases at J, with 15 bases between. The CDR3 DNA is TGTGCCACCAGTGATTCCACTTCGCGCGGCCATGGCTACACCTTC. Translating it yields CATSDSTSRGHGYTF.

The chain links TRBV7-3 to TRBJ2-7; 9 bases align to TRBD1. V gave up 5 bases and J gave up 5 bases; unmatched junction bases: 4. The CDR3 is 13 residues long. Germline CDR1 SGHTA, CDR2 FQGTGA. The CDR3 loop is CASSMGQGNEQYF. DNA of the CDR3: TGTGCCAGCAGCATGGGACAGGGCAACGAGCAGTACTTC.

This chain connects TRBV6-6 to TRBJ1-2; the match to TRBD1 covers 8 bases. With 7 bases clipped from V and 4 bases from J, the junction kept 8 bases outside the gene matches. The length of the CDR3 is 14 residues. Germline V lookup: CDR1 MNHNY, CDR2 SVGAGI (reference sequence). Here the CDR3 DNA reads TGTGCCAGCACTGGACAGGGAGAAGGCTATGGCTACACCTTC. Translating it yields CASTGQGEGYGYTF.

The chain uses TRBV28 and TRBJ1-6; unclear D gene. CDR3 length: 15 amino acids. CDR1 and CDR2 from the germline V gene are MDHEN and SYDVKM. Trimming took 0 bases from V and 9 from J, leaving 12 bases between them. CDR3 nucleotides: TGTGCCAGCAGTTTATGGAGGCAGGTTACTTCACCCCTCCACTTT. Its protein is CASSLWRQVTSPLHF. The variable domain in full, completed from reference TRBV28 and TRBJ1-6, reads DVKVTQSSRYLVKRTGEKVFLECVQDMDHENMFWYRQDPGLGLRLIYFSYDVKMKEKGDIPEGYSVSREKKERFSLILESASTNQTSMYLCASSLWRQVTSPLHFGNGTRLTVT.

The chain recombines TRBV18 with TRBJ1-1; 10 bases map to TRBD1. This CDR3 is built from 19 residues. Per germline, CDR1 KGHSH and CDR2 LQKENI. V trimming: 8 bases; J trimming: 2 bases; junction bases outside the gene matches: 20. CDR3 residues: CASTPYPAGTGARNTEAFF. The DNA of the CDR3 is TGTGCCAGCACCCCTTACCCGGCCGGGACAGGGGCGAGAAACACTGAAGCTTTCTTT.

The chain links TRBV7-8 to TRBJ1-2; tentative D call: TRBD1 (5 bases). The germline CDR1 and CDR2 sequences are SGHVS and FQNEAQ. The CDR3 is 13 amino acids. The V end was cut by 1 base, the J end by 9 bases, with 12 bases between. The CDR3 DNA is TGTGCCAGCAGCTTAGGGGACCCCGGCAGCTACACCTTC. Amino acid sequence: CASSLGDPGSYTF.

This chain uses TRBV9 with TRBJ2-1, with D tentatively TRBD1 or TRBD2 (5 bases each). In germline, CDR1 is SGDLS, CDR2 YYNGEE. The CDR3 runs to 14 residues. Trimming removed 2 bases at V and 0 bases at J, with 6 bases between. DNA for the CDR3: TGTGCCAGCAGCGTTGGGGGCTCCTACAATGAGCAGTTCTTC. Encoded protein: CASSVGGSYNEQFF. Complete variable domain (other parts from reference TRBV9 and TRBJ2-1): DSGVTQTPKHLITATGQRVTLRCSPRSGDLSVYWYQQSLDQGLQFLIQYYNGEERAKGNILERFSAQQFPDLHSELNLSSLELGDSALYFCASSVGGSYNEQFFGPGTRLTVL.

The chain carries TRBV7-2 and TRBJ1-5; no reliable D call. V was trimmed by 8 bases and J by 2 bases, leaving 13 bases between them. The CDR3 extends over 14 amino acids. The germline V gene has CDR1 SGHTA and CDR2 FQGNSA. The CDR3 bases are TGTGCCAGCGGCAGTAGGCAGGGCAATCAGCCCCAGCATTTT. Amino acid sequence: CASGSRQGNQPQHF. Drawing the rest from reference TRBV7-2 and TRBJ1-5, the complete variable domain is GAGVSQSPSNKVTEKGKDVELRCDPISGHTALYWYRQSLGQGLEFLIYFQGNSAPDKSGLPSDRFSAERTGGSVSTLTIQRTQQEDSAVYLCASGSRQGNQPQHFGDGTRLSIL.

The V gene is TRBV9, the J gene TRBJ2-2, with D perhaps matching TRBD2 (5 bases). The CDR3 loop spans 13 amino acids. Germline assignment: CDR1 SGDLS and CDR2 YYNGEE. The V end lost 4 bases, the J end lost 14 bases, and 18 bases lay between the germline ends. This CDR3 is CASSPPAVEVLFF. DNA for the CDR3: TGTGCCAGCAGCCCTCCAGCGGTAGAAGTCCTGTTTTTT.

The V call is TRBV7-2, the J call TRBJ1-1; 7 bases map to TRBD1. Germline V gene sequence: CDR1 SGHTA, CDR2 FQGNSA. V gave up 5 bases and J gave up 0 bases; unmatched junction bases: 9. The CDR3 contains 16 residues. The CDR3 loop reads CASSLQGGQLNTEAFF. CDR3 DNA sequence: TGTGCCAGCAGCCTTCAGGGGGGACAGCTGAACACTGAAGCTTTCTTT.

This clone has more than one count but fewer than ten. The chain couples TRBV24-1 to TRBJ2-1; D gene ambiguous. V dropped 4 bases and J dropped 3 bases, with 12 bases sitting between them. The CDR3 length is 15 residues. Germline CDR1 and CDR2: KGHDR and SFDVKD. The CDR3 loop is CATSDPDLLYNEQFF. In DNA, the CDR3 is TGTGCCACCAGTGACCCTGACCTACTCTACAATGAGCAGTTCTTC.

The CDR3 DNA reads as TGTGCCAGCAGTTTATCGGGGGGGCGCGAAAAACTGTTTTTT. This encodes CASSLSGGREKLFF. This chain uses TRBV28 with TRBJ1-4; D is possibly TRBD1 (6 bases). The CDR3 has 14 amino acids. Trimming stripped 1 base from V and 8 bases from J, with 11 bases between. CDR1 and CDR2 (germline): MDHEN, SYDVKM.

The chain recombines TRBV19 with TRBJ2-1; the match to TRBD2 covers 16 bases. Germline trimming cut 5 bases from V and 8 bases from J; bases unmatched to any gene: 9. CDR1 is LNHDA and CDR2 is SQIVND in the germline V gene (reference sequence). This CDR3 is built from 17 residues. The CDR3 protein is CASSLGTSGGAWDEQFF. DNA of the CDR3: TGTGCCAGTAGTCTAGGGACTAGCGGGGGGGCTTGGGATGAGCAGTTCTTC.

CDR3 DNA sequence: TGCAGCGGGGCGACAGTGAACACTGAAGCTTTCTTT. It is translated as CSGATVNTEAFF. The chain combines TRBV29-1 with TRBJ1-1, with a tentative D call TRBD1 (5 bases). V gave up 7 bases and J gave up 0 bases, with 9 bases separating them. This CDR3 is 12 amino acids long. Germline CDR1 reads SQVTM; CDR2 reads ANQGSEA.

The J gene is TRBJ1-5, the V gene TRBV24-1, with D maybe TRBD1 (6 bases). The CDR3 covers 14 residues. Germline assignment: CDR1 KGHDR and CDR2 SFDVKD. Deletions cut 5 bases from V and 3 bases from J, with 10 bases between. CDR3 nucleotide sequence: TGTGCCACCAGTGCCACAGGGTCCAATCAGCCCCAGCATTTT. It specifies CATSATGSNQPQHF.

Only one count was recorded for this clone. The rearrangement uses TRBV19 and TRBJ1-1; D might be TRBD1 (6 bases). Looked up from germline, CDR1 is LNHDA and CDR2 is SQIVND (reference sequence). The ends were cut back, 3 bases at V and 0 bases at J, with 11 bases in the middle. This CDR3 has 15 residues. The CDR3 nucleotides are TGTGCCAGTAGTATTAACGGGGGCTTGAACACTGAAGCTTTCTTT. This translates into CASSINGGLNTEAFF.

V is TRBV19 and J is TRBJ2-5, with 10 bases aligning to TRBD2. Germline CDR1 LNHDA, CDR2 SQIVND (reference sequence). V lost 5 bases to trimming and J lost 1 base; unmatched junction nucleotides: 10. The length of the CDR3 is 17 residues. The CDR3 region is CASSHLRGLAFQETQYF. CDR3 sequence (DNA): TGTGCCAGTAGTCACCTCAGGGGACTAGCGTTCCAAGAGACCCAGTACTTC.